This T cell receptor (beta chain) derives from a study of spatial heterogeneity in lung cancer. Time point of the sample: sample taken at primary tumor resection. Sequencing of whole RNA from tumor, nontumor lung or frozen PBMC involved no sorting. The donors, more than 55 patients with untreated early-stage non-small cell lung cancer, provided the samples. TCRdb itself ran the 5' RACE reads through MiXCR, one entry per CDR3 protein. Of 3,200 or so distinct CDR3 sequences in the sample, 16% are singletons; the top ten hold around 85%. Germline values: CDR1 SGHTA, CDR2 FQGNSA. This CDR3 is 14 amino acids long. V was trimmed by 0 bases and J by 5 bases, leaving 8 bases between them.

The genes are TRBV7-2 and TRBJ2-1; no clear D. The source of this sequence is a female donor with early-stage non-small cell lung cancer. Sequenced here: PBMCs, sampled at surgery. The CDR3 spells CASSLARDNNEQFF. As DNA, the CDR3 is TGTGCCAGCAGCTTAGCGCGAGACAACAATGAGCAGTTCTTC.